A selection of T cell receptor beta chains follows, all from one sample in a study of OX40 agonist ivuxolimab in advanced cancers. The assay was immunoSEQ multiplex PCR, and TCRdb's table has in-frame clones only and misses some. The data show about 50,000 clones, about 93% seen once. Specimen: CD4+ or CD8+ T cells sorted from blood, collected in a trial of the OX40 agonist ivuxolimab. The origin of the receptors is an adult with an advanced solid tumor such as melanoma, head and neck, liver or kidney cancer. Each CDR3 is given with its conserved first and last residue. The order of the fields is CDR3 length, V gene, J gene, D gene, clone size, CDR3 protein, CDR3 DNA. A D gene is named only where the DNA matches it firmly. A row's size may be missing; if present it is once, few, many or a size class.

14,TRBV5-6,TRBJ2-1,NA,NA,CASGREGGLYEQFF,TGTGCCAGCGGACGGGAAGGGGGGCTCTATGAGCAGTTCTTC
13,TRBV29-1,TRBJ2-7,NA,NA,CSVSGGDSYEQYF,TGCAGCGTTAGTGGAGGGGATTCCTACGAGCAGTACTTC
14,TRBV13,TRBJ2-3,NA,NA,CASSLPRLTDTQYF,TGTGCCAGCAGCTTACCCAGACTCACAGATACGCAGTATTTT
15,TRBV2,TRBJ2-3,TRBD1,once,CASSRTGMVTDTQYF,TGTGCCAGCAGTCGGACAGGGATGGTGACAGATACGCAGTATTTT
14,TRBV5-6,TRBJ2-7,TRBD1,once,CASSGEQGNHEQYF,TGTGCCAGCAGCGGAGAACAGGGGAACCACGAGCAGTACTTC
12,TRBV7-9,TRBJ1-5,NA,NA,CASSVTGEPQHF,TGTGCCAGCAGCGTGACAGGTGAGCCCCAGCATTTT
16,TRBV4-3,TRBJ1-1,TRBD1,NA,CASSQDPRRGGAEAFF,TGCGCCAGCAGCCAAGATCCCCGCAGGGGGGGTGCTGAAGCTTTCTTT
15,TRBV6-5,TRBJ2-1,NA,NA,CASSYSVVGNNEQFF,TGTGCCAGCAGTTACTCGGTAGTAGGAAACAATGAGCAGTTCTTC
15,TRBV7-6,TRBJ2-7,TRBD2,NA,CASSLTSGGTYEQYF,TGTGCCAGCAGCCTAACTAGCGGGGGGACCTACGAGCAGTACTTC
15,TRBV4-1,TRBJ1-1,NA,NA,CTSSQDPESGTEAFF,TGCACCAGCAGCCAAGACCCTGAGTCGGGCACTGAAGCTTTCTTT
15,TRBV6-1,TRBJ2-7,NA,once,CASRGPGGSSYEQYF,TGTGCCAGCAGGGGACCCGGCGGTTCCTCCTACGAGCAGTACTTC
14,TRBV27,TRBJ1-1,TRBD1,NA,CASSSRDRPTEAFF,TGTGCCAGCAGTTCCCGGGACAGGCCCACTGAAGCTTTCTTT
16,TRBV5-1,TRBJ2-2,NA,NA,CASSLVGGPETGELFF,TGCGCCAGCAGCTTGGTTGGGGGGCCGGAGACCGGGGAGCTGTTTTTT
13,TRBV7-6,TRBJ1-1,NA,once,CASSLGMHTEAFF,TGTGCCAGCAGCTTAGGCATGCACACTGAAGCTTTCTTT
14,TRBV6-5,TRBJ1-1,TRBD1,NA,CASRRQGLWTEAFF,TGTGCCAGCAGGCGACAGGGTTTGTGGACTGAAGCTTTCTTT
15,TRBV27,TRBJ2-5,NA,NA,CASSPVAGYQETQYF,TGTGCCAGCAGCCCAGTGGCGGGGTACCAAGAGACCCAGTACTTC
17,TRBV4-3,TRBJ2-5,TRBD2,once,CASLVVAGGGPQETQYF,TGCGCCAGCCTGGTGGTAGCGGGAGGGGGCCCTCAAGAGACCCAGTACTTC
13,TRBV13,TRBJ1-1,NA,NA,CASSFRGYTEAFF,TGTGCCAGCAGCTTCAGAGGGTACACTGAAGCTTTCTTT
18,TRBV11-2,TRBJ2-7,TRBD2,NA,CASSPHTGTSGRLYEQYF,TGTGCCAGCAGCCCACATACCGGGACTAGCGGGAGGCTCTACGAGCAGTACTTC
16,TRBV27,TRBJ2-7,NA,NA,CASQPHHDYLIYEQYF,TGTGCCAGTCAACCCCACCATGACTACCTAATCTACGAGCAGTACTTC
15,TRBV5-6,TRBJ1-1,NA,NA,CASSPDRIRDTEAFF,TGTGCCAGCAGCCCTGACAGGATTAGGGACACTGAAGCTTTCTTT
15,TRBV4-3,TRBJ2-5,TRBD2,NA,CASSLRLAEEETQYF,TGCGCCAGCAGCCTCCGACTAGCGGAGGAAGAGACCCAGTACTTC
15,TRBV27,TRBJ2-1,TRBD1,once,CASSSGTGRLGEQFF,TGTGCCAGCAGCTCCGGGACAGGGAGATTGGGTGAGCAGTTCTTC
15,TRBV15,TRBJ1-5,NA,NA,CATSRYRGGNQPQHF,TGTGCCACCAGCAGATACAGAGGGGGCAATCAGCCCCAGCATTTT
14,TRBV27,TRBJ2-1,NA,NA,CASSWVVGYNEQFF,TGTGCCAGCAGTTGGGTGGTGGGCTACAATGAGCAGTTCTTC
14,TRBV7-2,TRBJ2-1,TRBD2,NA,CASSFSGGLNEQFF,TGTGCCAGCAGCTTTTCGGGAGGCCTTAATGAGCAGTTCTTC
14,TRBV7-8,TRBJ2-3,TRBD1,NA,CASSSGQGIDTQYF,TGTGCCAGCAGCTCTGGACAGGGTATAGATACGCAGTATTTT
16,TRBV14,TRBJ2-1,NA,NA,CASSQAPEGFYNEQFF,TGTGCCAGCAGCCAAGCTCCGGAGGGATTCTACAATGAGCAGTTCTTC
16,TRBV27,TRBJ2-5,TRBD1,few,CASSLSGWPGGETQYF,TGTGCCAGCAGTTTATCAGGGTGGCCAGGGGGAGAGACCCAGTACTTC
13,TRBV28,TRBJ1-1,NA,many,CASSLISGSEAFF,TGTGCCAGCAGTTTAATTTCAGGGTCTGAAGCTTTCTTT
14,TRBV9,TRBJ1-4,NA,NA,CASSGKEKNEKLFF,TGTGCCAGCAGCGGTAAGGAAAAAAATGAAAAACTGTTTTTT
15,TRBV15,TRBJ2-7,TRBD1,once,CATSPTGQGFYEQYF,TGTGCCACCAGCCCCACGGGACAGGGATTTTACGAGCAGTACTTC
16,TRBV4-3,TRBJ2-1,NA,NA,CASSYLTPLEGNEQFF,TGCGCCAGCAGTTATCTAACCCCCTTGGAGGGCAATGAGCAGTTCTTC
16,TRBV14,TRBJ1-6,NA,NA,CASSQLGRTHNSPLHF,TGTGCCAGCAGCCAATTGGGGCGGACCCATAATTCACCCCTCCACTTT
16,TRBV4-3,TRBJ2-3,NA,NA,CASSQDWGGSTDTQYF,TGCGCCAGCAGCCAAGACTGGGGCGGCAGCACAGATACGCAGTATTTT
16,TRBV5-6,TRBJ2-2,NA,NA,CASSLESQLYTGELFF,TGTGCCAGCAGCTTGGAATCACAGCTTTACACCGGGGAGCTGTTTTTT
16,TRBV9,TRBJ2-1,TRBD2,NA,CASSVAYGGSYNEQFF,TGTGCCAGCAGCGTAGCTTACGGCGGGAGTTACAATGAGCAGTTCTTC
16,TRBV28,TRBJ1-5,NA,NA,CASNTRGTYSNQPQHF,TGTGCCAGCAACACACGGGGAACATATAGCAATCAGCCCCAGCATTTT
17,TRBV15,TRBJ2-7,NA,NA,CATSRDHEGATLGEQYF,TGTGCCACCAGCAGAGATCACGAGGGCGCGACCCTGGGAGAGCAGTACTTC
14,TRBV9,TRBJ2-7,NA,NA,CASSASGTPYEQYF,TGTGCCAGCAGCGCCTCCGGGACCCCCTACGAGCAGTACTTC
13,TRBV6-1,TRBJ2-7,NA,NA,CASSDKSSYEQYF,TGTGCCAGCAGTGATAAATCATCCTACGAGCAGTACTTC
14,TRBV9,TRBJ2-5,NA,NA,CASSVAGWGETQYF,TGTGCCAGCAGCGTAGCGGGATGGGGAGAGACCCAGTACTTC
16,TRBV9,TRBJ2-1,NA,NA,CASSVGGGPLLHEQFF,TGTGCCAGCAGCGTAGGTGGGGGGCCCCTCCTGCATGAGCAGTTCTTC
15,TRBV10-3,TRBJ2-3,NA,NA,CAISETSQRPDTQYF,TGTGCCATCAGTGAGACTAGCCAACGCCCAGATACGCAGTATTTT
13,TRBV28,TRBJ1-1,NA,NA,CASSKTGSTEAFF,TGTGCCAGCAGCAAGACAGGTTCCACTGAAGCTTTCTTT
16,TRBV9,TRBJ2-2,NA,NA,CASSVTGVSNTGELFF,TGTGCCAGCAGCGTAACGGGAGTATCGAACACCGGGGAGCTGTTTTTT
15,TRBV28,TRBJ2-3,NA,NA,CASSLSPDWTDTQYF,TGTGCCAGCAGTTTATCCCCAGACTGGACAGATACGCAGTATTTT
16,TRBV28,TRBJ2-6,NA,NA,CASCRAVGSGANVLTF,TGTGCCAGTTGCAGAGCCGTGGGTTCTGGGGCCAACGTCCTGACTTTC
15,TRBV6-5,TRBJ2-7,TRBD1,NA,CASSYSGTGVDEQYF,TGTGCCAGCAGTTACTCTGGGACAGGGGTCGACGAGCAGTACTTC
14,TRBV19,TRBJ2-4,NA,NA,CASSIDRGKNIQYF,TGTGCCAGTAGTATAGATCGGGGCAAAAACATTCAGTACTTC
14,TRBV6-1,TRBJ1-2,NA,NA,CASRSDGTVYGYTF,TGTGCCAGCAGATCAGACGGGACGGTCTATGGCTACACCTTC